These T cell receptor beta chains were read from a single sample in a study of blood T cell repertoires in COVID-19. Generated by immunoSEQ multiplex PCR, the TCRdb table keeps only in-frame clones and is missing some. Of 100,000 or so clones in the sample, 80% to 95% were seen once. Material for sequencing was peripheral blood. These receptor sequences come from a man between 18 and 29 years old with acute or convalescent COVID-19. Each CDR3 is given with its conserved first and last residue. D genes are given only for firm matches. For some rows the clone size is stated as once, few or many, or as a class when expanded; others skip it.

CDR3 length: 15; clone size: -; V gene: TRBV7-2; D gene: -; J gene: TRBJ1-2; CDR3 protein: CASSPSRGPTYGYTF; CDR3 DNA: TGTGCCAGCAGCCCCTCCCGCGGGCCTACCTATGGCTACACCTTC
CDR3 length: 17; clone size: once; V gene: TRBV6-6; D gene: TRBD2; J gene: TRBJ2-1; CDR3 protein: CASSLTGSGRVLQEQFF; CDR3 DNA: TGTGCCAGCAGTCTTACCGGCAGCGGGAGGGTTCTGCAGGAGCAGTTCTTC
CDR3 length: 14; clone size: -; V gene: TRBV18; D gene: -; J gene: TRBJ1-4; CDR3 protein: CASSPPDYNEKLFF; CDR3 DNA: TGTGCCAGCTCACCCCCAGACTATAATGAAAAACTGTTTTTT
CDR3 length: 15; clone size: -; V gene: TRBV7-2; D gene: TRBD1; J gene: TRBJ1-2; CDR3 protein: CASSQPPQGAYGYTF; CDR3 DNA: TGTGCCAGCAGCCAACCCCCGCAGGGGGCCTATGGCTACACCTTC
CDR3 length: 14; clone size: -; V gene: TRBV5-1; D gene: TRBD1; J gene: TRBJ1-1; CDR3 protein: CASSRVGTGDEAFF; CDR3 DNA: TGCGCCAGCAGTCGAGTCGGGACAGGGGATGAAGCTTTCTTT
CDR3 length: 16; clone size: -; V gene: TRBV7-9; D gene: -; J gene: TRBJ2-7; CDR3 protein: CASSFGDLVLLHAQYF; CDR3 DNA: TGTGCCAGCAGCTTCGGAGACCTTGTGCTACTTCACGCACAGTACTTC
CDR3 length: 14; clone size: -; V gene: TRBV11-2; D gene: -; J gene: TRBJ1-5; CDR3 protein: CASSLGHSNQPQHF; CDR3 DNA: TGTGCCAGCAGCTTAGGACATAGCAATCAGCCCCAGCATTTT
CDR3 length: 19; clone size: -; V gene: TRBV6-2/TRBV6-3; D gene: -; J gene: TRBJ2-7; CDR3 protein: CASSYSSGSAGTASYEQYF; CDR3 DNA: TGTGCCAGCAGTTACTCGAGTGGTTCGGCGGGGACAGCCTCCTACGAGCAGTACTTC
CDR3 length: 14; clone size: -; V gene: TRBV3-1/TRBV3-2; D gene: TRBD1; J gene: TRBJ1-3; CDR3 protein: CASTRTGAGNTIYF; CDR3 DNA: TGTGCCAGCACCCGGACAGGGGCTGGAAACACCATATATTTT
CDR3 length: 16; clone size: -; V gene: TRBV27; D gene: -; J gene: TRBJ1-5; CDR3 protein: CATLPVWAGSNQPQHF; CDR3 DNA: TGTGCCACCCTCCCCGTGTGGGCGGGGAGCAATCAGCCCCAGCATTTT
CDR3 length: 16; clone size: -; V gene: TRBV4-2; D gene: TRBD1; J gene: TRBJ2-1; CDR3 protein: CASSPFGTGIYNEQFF; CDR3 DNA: TGTGCCAGCAGCCCCTTCGGGACAGGTATCTACAATGAGCAGTTCTTC
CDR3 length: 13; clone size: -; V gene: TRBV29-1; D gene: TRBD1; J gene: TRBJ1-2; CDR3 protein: CSVDRGGNYGYTF; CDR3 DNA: TGCAGCGTCGACAGGGGGGGGAACTATGGCTACACCTTC
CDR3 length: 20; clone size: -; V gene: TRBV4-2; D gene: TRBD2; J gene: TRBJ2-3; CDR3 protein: CASSLVRGSGGQEGTDTQYF; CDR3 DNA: TGTGCCAGCAGCCTCGTGAGGGGTAGCGGGGGCCAAGAGGGTACAGATACGCAGTATTTT
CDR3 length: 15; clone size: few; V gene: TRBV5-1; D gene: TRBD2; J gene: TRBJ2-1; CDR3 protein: CASSLLAGEVNEQFF; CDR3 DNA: TGCGCCAGCAGCTTACTAGCGGGGGAGGTGAATGAGCAGTTCTTC
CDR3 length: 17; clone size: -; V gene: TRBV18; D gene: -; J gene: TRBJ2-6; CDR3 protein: CASSPLGVGSGANVLTF; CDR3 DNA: TGTGCCAGCTCACCACTCGGGGTTGGATCTGGGGCCAACGTCCTGACTTTC
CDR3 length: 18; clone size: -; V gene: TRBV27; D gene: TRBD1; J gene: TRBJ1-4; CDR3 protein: CASSSRTGTYATNEKLFF; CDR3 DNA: TGTGCCAGCAGTTCCCGGACAGGGACCTATGCAACTAATGAAAAACTGTTTTTT
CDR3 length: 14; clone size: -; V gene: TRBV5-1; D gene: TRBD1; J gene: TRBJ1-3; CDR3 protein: CASSGTGAGNTIYF; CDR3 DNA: TGCGCCAGCAGTGGGACAGGGGCTGGAAACACCATATATTTT
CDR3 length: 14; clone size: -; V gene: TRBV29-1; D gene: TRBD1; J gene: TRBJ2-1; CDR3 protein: CSPLLPGQGVEQFF; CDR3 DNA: TGCAGCCCTCTTCTCCCGGGACAGGGGGTTGAGCAGTTCTTC
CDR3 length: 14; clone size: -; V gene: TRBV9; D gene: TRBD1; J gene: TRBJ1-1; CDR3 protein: CASSPRTGNTEAFF; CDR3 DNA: TGTGCCAGCAGCCCCCGGACAGGGAACACTGAAGCTTTCTTT